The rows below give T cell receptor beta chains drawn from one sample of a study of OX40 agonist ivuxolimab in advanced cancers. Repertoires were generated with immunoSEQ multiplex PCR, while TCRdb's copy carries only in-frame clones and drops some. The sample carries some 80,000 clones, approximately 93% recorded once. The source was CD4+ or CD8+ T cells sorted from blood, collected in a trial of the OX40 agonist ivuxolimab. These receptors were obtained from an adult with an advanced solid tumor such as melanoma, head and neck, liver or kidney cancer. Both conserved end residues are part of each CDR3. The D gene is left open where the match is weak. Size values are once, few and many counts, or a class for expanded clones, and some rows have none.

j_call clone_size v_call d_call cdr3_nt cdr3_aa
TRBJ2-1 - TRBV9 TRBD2 TGTGCCAGCAGTACTAAAGCGGGAGGCTCCTACAATGAGCAGTTCTTC CASSTKAGGSYNEQFF
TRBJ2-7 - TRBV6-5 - TGTGCCAGCAGTGACCGGGACGGTACCTACGAGCAGTACTTC CASSDRDGTYEQYF
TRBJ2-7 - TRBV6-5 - TGTGCCAGCAGTTACTCAACCTCCTACGAGCAGTACTTC CASSYSTSYEQYF
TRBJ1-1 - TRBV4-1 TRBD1 TGCGCCAGCAGCCCAAATCAATTCAGGGACAGGGGATACACTGAAGCTTTCTTT CASSPNQFRDRGYTEAFF
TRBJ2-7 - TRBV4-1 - TGCGCCAGCAGCCAAACACAGGGTAGCGAGCAGTACTTC CASSQTQGSEQYF
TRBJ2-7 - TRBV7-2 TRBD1 TGTGCCAGCAGCCGGGGACAGATAGAATACGAGCAGTACTTC CASSRGQIEYEQYF
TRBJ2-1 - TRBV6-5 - TGTGCCAGCAGGCTGGTAGCGGCCGAACGAAGTGAGCAGTTCTTC CASRLVAAERSEQFF
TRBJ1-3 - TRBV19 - TGTGCCAGTATCCCCTCGGCAGGGTCTGTTCCTGGAAACACCATATATTTT CASIPSAGSVPGNTIYF
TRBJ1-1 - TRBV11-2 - TGTGCCAGCAGCCCAGAGGGGTCTAGCACTGAAGCTTTCTTT CASSPEGSSTEAFF
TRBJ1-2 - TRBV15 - TGTGCCACCAGCAGAGCGGGCAGGGGAGGTGGCTACACCTTC CATSRAGRGGGYTF
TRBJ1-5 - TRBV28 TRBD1 TGTGCCAGCAAGTGGGCAGGGGGAGGAAATCAGCCCCAGCATTTT CASKWAGGGNQPQHF
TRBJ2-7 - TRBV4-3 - TGCGCCAGCAGCCTTAGGTGGTCCCACGAGCAGTACTTC CASSLRWSHEQYF
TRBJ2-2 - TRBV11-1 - TGTGCCAGCAGTCGCTTAGGGGTGAACGGGGAGCTGTTTTTT CASSRLGVNGELFF
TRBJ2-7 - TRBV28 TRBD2 TGTGCCAGCAGTTGGACGGGGGGATACGAGCAGTACTTC CASSWTGGYEQYF
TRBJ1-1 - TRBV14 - TGTGCCAGCAGACCAACATGGCCCTACGGGGATAACACTGAAGCTTTCTTT CASRPTWPYGDNTEAFF
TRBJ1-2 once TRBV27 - TGTGCCAGCAGTTTAGGGGGTATGAGGGGCTACACCTTC CASSLGGMRGYTF
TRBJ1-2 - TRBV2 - TGTGCCAGCAGTGAAGGCGGACCCGTGGGGGGCTACACCTTC CASSEGGPVGGYTF
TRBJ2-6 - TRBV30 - TGTGCCTGGAGTGTGGGTGCTGGGGCCAACGTCCTGACTTTC CAWSVGAGANVLTF
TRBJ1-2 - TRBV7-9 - TGTGCCAGCAGCACGACAGAAGCGCACAACTATGGCTACACCTTC CASSTTEAHNYGYTF
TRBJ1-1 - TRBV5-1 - TGCGCCAGCAGCTTGGTAGGGACGCAAAACACTGAAGCTTTCTTT CASSLVGTQNTEAFF
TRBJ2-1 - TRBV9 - TGTGCCAGCAGCGGGGGGCCCAGCGGGACCTACAATGAGCAGTTCTTC CASSGGPSGTYNEQFF
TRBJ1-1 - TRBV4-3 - TGCGCCAGCAGCCAAGGGGGTAACACTGAAGCTTTCTTT CASSQGGNTEAFF
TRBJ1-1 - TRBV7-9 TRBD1 TGTGCCAGCAGCTCCAGGGACAGTCCTGAAGCTTTCTTT CASSSRDSPEAFF
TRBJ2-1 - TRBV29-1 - TGCAGCGTTGAAGATCCGGCCAGGGTAAGCAATGAGCAGTTCTTC CSVEDPARVSNEQFF
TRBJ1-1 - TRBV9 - TGTGCCAGCAGCGGACGGAAAGGGGACACTGAAGCTTTCTTT CASSGRKGDTEAFF
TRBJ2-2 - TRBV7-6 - TGTGCCAGCAGCTTAGTGGAGGGGGCCCATGCGAACACCGGGGAGCTGTTTTTT CASSLVEGAHANTGELFF
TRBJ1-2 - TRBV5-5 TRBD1 TGTGCCAGCAGCTTAGTCCGGGACAGGGTCGGCGGCTACACCTTC CASSLVRDRVGGYTF
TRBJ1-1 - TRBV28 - TGTGCCAGCACCCGCCCCGTGAACACTGAAGCTTTCTTT CASTRPVNTEAFF
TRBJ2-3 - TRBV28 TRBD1 TGTGCCAGCAGTCCCCGGGACAGGGAGCCAGATACGCAGTATTTT CASSPRDREPDTQYF
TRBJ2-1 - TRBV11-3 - TGTGCCAGCAGCTTTGGCGGGACCCGGAGGCAGTTCTTC CASSFGGTRRQFF
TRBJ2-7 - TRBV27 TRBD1 TGTGCCAGCAGCTTAGGGACAGGGTCCTACGAGCAGTACTTC CASSLGTGSYEQYF
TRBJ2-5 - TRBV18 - TGTGCCAGCTCACAAAGAAGGGCAGGGTGGCAAGAGACCCAGTACTTC CASSQRRAGWQETQYF
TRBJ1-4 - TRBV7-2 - TGTGCCAGCAGCTTAGAATCAGGGAGGGCTAATGAAAAACTGTTTTTT CASSLESGRANEKLFF
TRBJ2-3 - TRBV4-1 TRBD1 TGCGCCAGCAGCCAAGTGGGACAGGGTGTTACGGATACGCAGTATTTT CASSQVGQGVTDTQYF
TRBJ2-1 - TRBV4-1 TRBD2 TGCGCCAGCAGCCAACGACTAGCGGGTGGTTACAATGAGCAGTTCTTC CASSQRLAGGYNEQFF
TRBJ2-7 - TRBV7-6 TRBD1 TGTGCCAGCAGCCCATCCGGGACAGGGTACGAGCAGTACTTC CASSPSGTGYEQYF
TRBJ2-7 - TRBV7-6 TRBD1 TGTGCCAGCAGCTGGGACAGCTACGAGCAGTACTTC CASSWDSYEQYF
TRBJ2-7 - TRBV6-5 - TGTGCCAGCAGTTCCTCCGTTTCCTACGAGCAGTACTTC CASSSSVSYEQYF
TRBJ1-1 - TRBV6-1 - TGTGCCAGCAGTGCCCGGGAGGTTTTGAACACTGAAGCTTTCTTT CASSAREVLNTEAFF
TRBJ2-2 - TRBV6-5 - TGTGCCAGCAGTTACTCTCTACCCGGGGAGCTGTTTTTT CASSYSLPGELFF
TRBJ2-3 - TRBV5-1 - TGCGCCAGCAGCTTGGAGGCGGCCAGGGCGGGGGATACGCAGTATTTT CASSLEAARAGDTQYF
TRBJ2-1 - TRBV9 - TGTGCCAGCAGCGTAGATCTGGGCTACAATGAGCAGTTCTTC CASSVDLGYNEQFF
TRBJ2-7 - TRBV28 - TGTGCCAGCAGCTTGGACGGAAATCCTTACGAGCAGTACTTC CASSLDGNPYEQYF
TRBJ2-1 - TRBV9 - TGTGCCAGCAGCGTAGCATTGACGGCAAACTACAATGAGCAGTTCTTC CASSVALTANYNEQFF
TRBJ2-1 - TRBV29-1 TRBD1 TGCAGCGTGGAACAGGGGGGAGCAGACAATGAGCAGTTCTTC CSVEQGGADNEQFF
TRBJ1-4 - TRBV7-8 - TGTGCCAGCAGCCCCCGGACGTGGGAAAAACTGTTTTTT CASSPRTWEKLFF
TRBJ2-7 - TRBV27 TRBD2 TGTGCCAGCAGTCCCCAGGGGGTAGCGGGAGGTTACGAGCAGTACTTC CASSPQGVAGGYEQYF
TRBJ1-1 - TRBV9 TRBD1 TGTGCCAGCAGCGTAGACAGGGGTGAAGCTTTCTTT CASSVDRGEAFF
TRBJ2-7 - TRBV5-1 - TGCGCCAGCAGCTTGGCCGGGACGGGGGAGCAGTACTTC CASSLAGTGEQYF
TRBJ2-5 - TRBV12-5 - TGTGCTAGTGGTTTGGTACCCGCGTACCAAGAGACCCAGTACTTC CASGLVPAYQETQYF
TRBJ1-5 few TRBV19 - TGTGCCAGTAGCCAAAGTTATAGCAATCAGCCCCAGCATTTT CASSQSYSNQPQHF
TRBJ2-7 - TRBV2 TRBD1 TGTGCCAGCAGTGGCGGGACAGGGGCCTACGAGCAGTACTTC CASSGGTGAYEQYF
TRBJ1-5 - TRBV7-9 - TGTGCCAGCAGCTTAGGCCCGATAGTAAGCAATCAGCCCCAGCATTTT CASSLGPIVSNQPQHF
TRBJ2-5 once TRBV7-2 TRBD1 TGTGCCAGCAGCTTAGCTGACAGGGGGCGTCAGGAGACCCAGTACTTC CASSLADRGRQETQYF
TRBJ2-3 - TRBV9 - TGTGCCAGCACCAAAGGAAGAGGGGGTAACACAGATACGCAGTATTTT CASTKGRGGNTDTQYF
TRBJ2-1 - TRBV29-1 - TGCAGCGCTGACCCCCGGGGAACCTACAATGAGCAGTTCTTC CSADPRGTYNEQFF
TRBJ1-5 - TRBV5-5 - TGTGCCAGCAGCTTATACGTAGGGGGTGGCAATCAGCCCCAGCATTTT CASSLYVGGGNQPQHF
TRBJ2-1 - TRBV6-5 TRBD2 TGTGCCAGCAGTCAAACTAGCGGGAAATATAATGAGCAGTTCTTC CASSQTSGKYNEQFF
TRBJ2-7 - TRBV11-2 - TGTGCCAGCAGCCCTCCGGGGTCCTACGAGCAGTACTTC CASSPPGSYEQYF
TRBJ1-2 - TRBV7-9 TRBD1 TGTGCCAGCAGCTTAGTAACAGGGGCCTATGGCTACACCTTC CASSLVTGAYGYTF